The 12 T cell receptor beta chains presented below share a single source sample, sequenced in a study of PD-1 blockade in classical Hodgkin lymphoma. The time point here: cycle 4 day 1 (C4D1), after 6 weeks of nivolumab. Every patient had relapsed following autologous stem cell transplantation, and cohorts differed in brentuximab vedotin exposure. Profiled with immunoSEQ multiplex PCR; TCRdb holds only in-frame clones, not every one. The sample lists tens of thousands of clones, 90% occurring once. The input for sequencing was peripheral blood mononuclear cells (PBMCs), taken before the fourth cycle of nivolumab. The receptor source for this set is a human donor with classical Hodgkin lymphoma.

This chain links TRBV19 with TRBJ1-4; D call uncertain. CDR3 size: 11 residues. Germline CDR1 LNHDA, CDR2 SQIVND (reference sequence). The V and J ends lost 4 bases and 8 bases respectively, with 5 bases between them. The DNA for the CDR3 is TGTGCCAGTAGTACCGGGGAAAAACTGTTTTTT. Its protein is CASSTGEKLFF.

The rearrangement uses TRBV5-6 and TRBJ1-1, with D perhaps matching TRBD1 (5 bases). Trimming shortened V by 4 bases and J by 3 bases, and 10 bases separated the two germline ends. This CDR3 has 13 residues. CDR1 is SGHDT and CDR2 is YYEEEE in the germline V gene. This CDR3 is CASSPPGYTEAFF. The CDR3 DNA is TGTGCCAGCAGCCCCCCAGGGTACACTGAAGCTTTCTTT.

The CDR3 here is CASSRGLIGDTQYF. The CDR3 DNA is TGCGCCAGCAGCCGGGGACTAATCGGGGATACGCAGTATTTT. The chain links TRBV5-1 to TRBJ2-3; 7 nucleotides align to TRBD2. The CDR3 is 14 amino acids. The ends lost 4 bases at V and 6 bases at J; junction bases unmatched: 8. The germline gives CDR1 SGHRS, CDR2 YFSETQ.

This clone was picked up one time. The rearrangement uses TRBV2 and TRBJ2-2; D may match TRBD1 or TRBD2 (5 bases each). The CDR3 length is 14 residues. The germline gives CDR1 SNHLY, CDR2 FYNNEI. Trimming pared 8 bases from V and 1 base from J, leaving 11 bases between. CDR3 in amino acids: CASSGTRNTGELFF. CDR3 in DNA: TGTGCCAGCTCGGGGACGAGGAACACCGGGGAGCTGTTTTTT.

This clone has a single count. This chain joins TRBV5-1 and TRBJ1-1, with no clear D. The V end was cut by 4 bases, the J end by 0 bases, with 10 bases between. This CDR3 region has 14 residues. The germline V gene encodes CDR1 SGHRS and CDR2 YFSETQ. CDR3 in DNA: TGCGCCAGCAGCCCAGGATACATGAACACTGAAGCTTTCTTT. Amino acids: CASSPGYMNTEAFF.

This sequence joins TRBV13 and TRBJ2-3; 9 nucleotides match TRBD2. The CDR3 sequence is 15 residues long. CDR1 and CDR2 from the germline V gene are PRHDT and FYEKMQ (reference sequence). The junction had 9 bases not matched to a gene; V was cut back by 8 bases and J by 3 bases. Written as DNA, the CDR3 is TGTGCCAGCGCCTTCGGACTAGCGAGTACAGATACGCAGTATTTT. Translation gives CASAFGLASTDTQYF.

The chain employs TRBV4-3 and TRBJ1-6, with D uncertain. V was trimmed by 4 bases and J by 5 bases, leaving 18 bases between them. Per germline, CDR1 LGHNA and CDR2 YSLEER. CDR3 size: 17 residues. As DNA, the CDR3 is TGCGCCAGCAGCCGATATTCACGTGGACTAGATAATTCACCCCTCCACTTT. This encodes CASSRYSRGLDNSPLHF.

Turning to this clone: One end of the junction is discordant with germline, which a read error may explain. The rearrangement links TRBV19 to TRBJ2-7, with D possibly matching TRBD1 (5 bases). CDR3 size: 16 residues. Germline loops: CDR1 LNHDA, CDR2 SQIVND (reference sequence). The CDR3 sequence: CASSKSPLRGPYEQYF. CDR3 DNA sequence: TGTGCCAGCAGTAAATCCCCACTAAGGGGCCCCTACGAGCAGTACTTC.

The chain couples TRBV7-8 to TRBJ1-2, with a weak D call TRBD1 (6 bases). CDR1 and CDR2 (germline): SGHVS, FQNEAQ. CDR3 length: 16 amino acids. V was clipped by 4 bases and J by 6 bases, with 21 bases between them. For the CDR3, the DNA is TGTGCCAGCAGCTGGGGGCGGGGGACCGGGCTGGATGGCTACACCTTC. Translated, it gives CASSWGRGTGLDGYTF.

This rearrangement joins TRBV18 to TRBJ2-5; maybe TRBD2 (6 bases). CDR3 length equals 14 residues. Germline CDR1 reads KGHSH; CDR2 reads LQKENI. V gave up 7 bases and J gave up 5 bases, with 17 bases separating them. CDR3: CASYSGGGYETQYF. The CDR3 DNA is TGTGCCAGCTATTCCGGGGGAGGCTACGAGACCCAGTACTTC.

The CDR3 protein is CASSQGTGAYEQYF. CDR3 sequence (DNA): TGTGCCAGCAGCCAGGGGACAGGGGCCTACGAGCAGTACTTC. J is TRBJ2-5 and V is TRBV11-2; TRBD1 matches at 10 bases. The end of the DNA aligns better with TRBJ2-7, so the J call may be wrong. This CDR3 has 14 residues. Germline CDR1 and CDR2: SGHAT and FQNNGV.

The V and J genes are TRBV18 and TRBJ2-1, with 12 bases that match TRBD1. V lost 4 bases and J lost 9; bases outside the gene matches: 4. There are 14 residues in the CDR3. Germline V gene data show CDR1 as KGHSH and CDR2 as LQKENI. The CDR3 DNA follows: TGTGCCAGCTCACAGAGGGACAGGGGGCTTGAGCAGTTCTTC. Encoded protein: CASSQRDRGLEQFF. The full variable domain, with the rest looked up from reference TRBV18 and TRBJ2-1, is NAGVMQNPRHLVRRRGQEARLRCSPMKGHSHVYWYRQLPEEGLKFMVYLQKENIIDESGMPKERFSAEFPKEGPSILRIQQVVRGDSAAYFCASSQRDRGLEQFFGPGTRLTVL.